This T cell receptor (beta chain) was sequenced during a study of blood T cell repertoires in COVID-19. As for the study in general: Samples taken during acute and convalescent COVID-19 were collected in the United States, Italy and Spain.

The germline gives CDR1 MNHEY, CDR2 SVGAGI. Trimming took off 2 bases at V and 1 base at J, with 8 bases between the two ends. The CDR3 spans 14 residues. Per the authors' pipeline: Amplification with reference gene primers provided the estimates of nucleated cell counts. This table comes from immunoSEQ multiplex PCR, and its TCRdb copy is limited to in-frame clones, with some not included. V, J and clone size are those of that table, while D and trimming were read from the DNA. The sample contains around 27,000 clones, 75% to 85% of which appear only once. Sequenced: peripheral blood. The TCR was taken from a human donor in a cohort sampled during active COVID-19. The V gene is TRBV6-5, the J gene TRBJ1-2, with D unclear. For the CDR3, the DNA is TGTGCCAGCAGTTACCAATACAGTAACTATGGCTACACCTTC. Its protein product is CASSYQYSNYGYTF.